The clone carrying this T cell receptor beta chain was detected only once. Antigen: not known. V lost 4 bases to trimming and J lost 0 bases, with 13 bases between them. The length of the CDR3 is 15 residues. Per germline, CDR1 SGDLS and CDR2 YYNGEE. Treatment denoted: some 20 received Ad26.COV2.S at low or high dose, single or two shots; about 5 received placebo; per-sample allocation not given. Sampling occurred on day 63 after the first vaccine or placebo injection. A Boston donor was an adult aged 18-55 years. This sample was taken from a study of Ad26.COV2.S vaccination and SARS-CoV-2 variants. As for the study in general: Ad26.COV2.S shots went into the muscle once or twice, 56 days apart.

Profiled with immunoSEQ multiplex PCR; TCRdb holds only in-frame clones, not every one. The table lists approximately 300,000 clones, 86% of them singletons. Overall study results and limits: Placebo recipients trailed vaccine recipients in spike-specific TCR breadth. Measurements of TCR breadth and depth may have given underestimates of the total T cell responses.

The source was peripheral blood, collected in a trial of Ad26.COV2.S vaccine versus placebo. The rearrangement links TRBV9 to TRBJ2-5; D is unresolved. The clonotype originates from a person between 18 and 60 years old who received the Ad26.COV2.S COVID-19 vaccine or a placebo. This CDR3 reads CASSSLDKYQETQYF. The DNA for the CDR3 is TGTGCCAGCAGCTCGCTGGATAAGTACCAAGAGACCCAGTACTTC.